This TCR beta chain was sequenced for a study of regulatory T cells in long-lasting Graves disease. This clonotype has at least ten counts. Regarding time point: newly diagnosed GD, antithyroid drugs for less than 3 months. PBMC RNA served as the TCR library source. Researchers made TCR beta libraries by using iRepertoire HTBI primers and running Arm-PCR on CDR3 regions. Authors' processing steps: Sample data revealed approximately 56 TRBV and about 15 TRBJ segments. TCRdb ran MiXCR on the multiplex PCR reads and lists one entry per CDR3 protein. V and J calls and clone size were set by TCRdb, not the authors. The sample holds over 500,000 distinct CDR3 sequences, roughly 16% seen once. Trimming took off 6 bases at V and 0 bases at J, with 11 bases between the two ends. Germline-derived CDR1 and CDR2 are MDHEN and SYDVKM. The CDR3 is 15 amino acids. Separately, the same data were catalogued under a study of T cells in Graves' hyperthyroidism and ophthalmopathy. That report adds: Those with hyperthyroidism were 18 to 65 years old, newly diagnosed, and ill for under 2 months. The primer set for the first-round RT-PCR of the TCR CDR3 was HTBI. Also found in blood were most expanded thyroid clonotypes above 0.001.

The origin of this receptor is a woman aged 25 to 39 with Graves disease. The sample was peripheral blood mononuclear cells (PBMCs), taken at new diagnosis, from a patient treated with antithyroid drugs. The chain employs TRBV28 and TRBJ1-4; D perhaps matches TRBD1 (5 bases). CDR3 protein: CASRGGPATNEKLFF. The CDR3 nucleotides read TGTGCCAGCAGGGGGGGACCTGCAACTAATGAAAAACTGTTTTTT.